This is a list of T cell receptor beta chains from one sample in a study of T-cell reconstitution after alpha-beta-depleted transplantation in children. From the PCR reads, TCRdb called clonotypes with MiXCR, one entry per CDR3 protein. The sample has some 520,000 distinct CDR3 sequences, approximately 32% seen once. The sample in question was PBMCs from the stem cell graft donor, obtained from the stem cell graft. All receptors derive from a human donor who donated a stem cell graft to a child with aplastic anemia. CDR3s include the opening cysteine and the closing phenylalanine or tryptophan. D genes are given only for firm matches. For some rows the clone size is stated as once, few or many, or as a class when expanded; others skip it.

CDR3 protein	CDR3 DNA	J gene	D gene	clone size	V gene
CASSHGQSTYEAFF	TGCGCCAGCAGCCACGGACAGTCTACCTACGAAGCTTTCTTT	TRBJ1-1	-	many	TRBV4-3
CASSLEASGWYGTQYF	TGTGCCAGCAGTTTAGAGGCTAGCGGGTGGTACGGGACCCAGTACTTC	TRBJ2-5	TRBD2	few	TRBV12-3/TRBV12-4
CASSQEGQGRAFF	TGTGCCAGCAGCCAAGAGGGGCAGGGGCGCGCTTTCTTT	TRBJ1-1	-	-	TRBV4-2
CSVVMGSEQYF	TGCAGCGTTGTAATGGGGAGCGAGCAGTACTTC	TRBJ2-7	-	few	TRBV29-1
CSARDLQGGEKLFF	TGCAGTGCTAGAGATCTGCAGGGGGGGGAAAAACTGTTTTTT	TRBJ1-4	TRBD1	few	TRBV20-1
CASSLGPFGLRVYEQYF	TGTGCCAGCAGCTTAGGGCCCTTTGGACTTCGAGTGTACGAGCAGTACTTC	TRBJ2-7	-	-	TRBV7-2
CASSPGTRPAQETQYF	TGTGCCAGCAGCCCCGGGACTAGGCCAGCCCAAGAGACCCAGTACTTC	TRBJ2-5	TRBD2	-	TRBV7-9
CATSRPGLAGETQYF	TGTGCCACCAGCCGACCGGGACTAGCGGGAGAGACCCAGTACTTC	TRBJ2-5	TRBD2	-	TRBV24-1
CASSLVGRCNYGYTF	TGTGCCAGCAGCTTAGTAGGACGGTGTAACTATGGCTACACCTTC	TRBJ1-2	-	few	TRBV7-2
CASSQDRSVISAFF	TGTGCCAGCAGCCAGGACAGGTCGGTCATATCAGCTTTCTTT	TRBJ1-1	TRBD1	-	TRBV4-2
CASSPDKGREQFF	TGTGCCAGCAGCCCGGATAAGGGGAGAGAGCAGTTCTTC	TRBJ2-1	-	-	TRBV6-2/TRBV6-3
CASSLVGQSTDTQYF	TGTGCCAGCAGCTTAGTAGGACAGAGCACAGATACGCAGTATTTT	TRBJ2-3	-	-	TRBV7-6
CSEKGGTSGPTEAFF	TGCAGCGAAAAGGGGGGAACTTCAGGACCCACTGAAGCTTTCTTT	TRBJ1-1	-	-	TRBV29-1
CASSSALRRANETQYF	TGTGCCAGCAGCTCCGCGCTGAGAAGGGCCAATGAGACCCAGTACTTC	TRBJ2-5	-	many	TRBV7-9